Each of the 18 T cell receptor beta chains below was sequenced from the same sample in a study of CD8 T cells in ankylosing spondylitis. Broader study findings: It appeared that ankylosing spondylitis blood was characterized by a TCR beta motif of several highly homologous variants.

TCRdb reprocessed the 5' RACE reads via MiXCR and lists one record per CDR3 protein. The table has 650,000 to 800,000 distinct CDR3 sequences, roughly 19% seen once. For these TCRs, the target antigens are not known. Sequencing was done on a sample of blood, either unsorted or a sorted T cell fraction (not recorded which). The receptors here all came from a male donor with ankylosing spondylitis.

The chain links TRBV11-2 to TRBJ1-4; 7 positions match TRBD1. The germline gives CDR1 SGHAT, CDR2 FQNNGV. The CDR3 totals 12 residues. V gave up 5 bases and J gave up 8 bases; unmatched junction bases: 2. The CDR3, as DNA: TGTGCCAGCAGCCGGACAGGCGAAAAACTGTTTTTT. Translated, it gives CASSRTGEKLFF. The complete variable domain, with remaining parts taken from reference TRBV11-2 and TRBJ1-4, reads EAGVAQSPRYKIIEKRQSVAFWCNPISGHATLYWYQQILGQGPKLLIQFQNNGVVDDSQLPKDRFSAERLKGVDSTLKIQPAKLEDSAVYLCASSRTGEKLFFGSGTQLSVL.

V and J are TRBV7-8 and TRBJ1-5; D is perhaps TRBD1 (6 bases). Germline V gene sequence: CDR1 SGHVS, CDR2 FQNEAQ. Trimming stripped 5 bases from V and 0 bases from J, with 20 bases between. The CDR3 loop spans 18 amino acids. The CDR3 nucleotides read TGTGCCAGCAGCCGTACCGGGACACCGGCCAATAGCAATCAGCCCCAGCATTTT. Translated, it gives CASSRTGTPANSNQPQHF.

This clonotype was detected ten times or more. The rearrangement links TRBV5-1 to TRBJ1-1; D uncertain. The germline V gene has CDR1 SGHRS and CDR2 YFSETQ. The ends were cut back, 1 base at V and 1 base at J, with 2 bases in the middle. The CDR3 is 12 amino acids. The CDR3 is CASSLKNTEAFF. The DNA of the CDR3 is TGCGCCAGCAGCTTGAAGAACACTGAAGCTTTCTTT.

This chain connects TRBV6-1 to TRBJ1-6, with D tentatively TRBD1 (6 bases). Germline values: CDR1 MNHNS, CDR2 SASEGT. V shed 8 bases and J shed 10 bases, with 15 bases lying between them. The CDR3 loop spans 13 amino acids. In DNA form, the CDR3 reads TGTGCCAGCCGGGGGCTAAATAGGTCACCCCTCCACTTT. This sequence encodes CASRGLNRSPLHF.

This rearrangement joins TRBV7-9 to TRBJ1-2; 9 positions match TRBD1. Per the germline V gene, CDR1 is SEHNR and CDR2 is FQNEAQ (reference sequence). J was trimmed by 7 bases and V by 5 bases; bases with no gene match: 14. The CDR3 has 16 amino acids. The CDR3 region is CASSPNPQGAGGGYTF. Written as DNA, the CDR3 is TGTGCCAGCAGCCCAAACCCACAGGGGGCAGGTGGTGGCTACACCTTC.

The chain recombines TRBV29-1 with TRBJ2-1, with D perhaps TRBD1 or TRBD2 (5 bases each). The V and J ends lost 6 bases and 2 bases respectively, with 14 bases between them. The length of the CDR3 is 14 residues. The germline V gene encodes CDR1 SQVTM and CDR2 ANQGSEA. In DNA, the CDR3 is TGCAGCGTCCAACGTACGGGGCCCTACAATGAGCAGTTCTTC. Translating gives CSVQRTGPYNEQFF.

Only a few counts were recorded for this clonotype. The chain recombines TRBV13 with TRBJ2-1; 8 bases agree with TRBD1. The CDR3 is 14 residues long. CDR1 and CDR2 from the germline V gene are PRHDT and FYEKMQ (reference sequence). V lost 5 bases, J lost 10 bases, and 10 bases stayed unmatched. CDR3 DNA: TGTGCCAGCAGCCCTGAGGACAGGGTGGGCGAGCAGTTCTTC. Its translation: CASSPEDRVGEQFF.

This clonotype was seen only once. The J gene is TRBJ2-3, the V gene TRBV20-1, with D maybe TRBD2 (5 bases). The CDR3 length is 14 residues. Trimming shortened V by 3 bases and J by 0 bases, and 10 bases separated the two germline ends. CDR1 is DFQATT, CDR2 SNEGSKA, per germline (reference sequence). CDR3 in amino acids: CSARKGRSTDTQYF. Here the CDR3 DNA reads TGCAGTGCTAGGAAAGGGAGAAGCACAGATACGCAGTATTTT.

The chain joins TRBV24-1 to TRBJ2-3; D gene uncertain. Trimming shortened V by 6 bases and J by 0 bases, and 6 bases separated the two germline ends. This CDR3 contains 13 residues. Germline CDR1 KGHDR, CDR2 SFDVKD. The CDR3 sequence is CATSLESTDTQYF. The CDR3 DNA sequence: TGTGCCACCAGTCTAGAGAGCACAGATACGCAGTATTTT.

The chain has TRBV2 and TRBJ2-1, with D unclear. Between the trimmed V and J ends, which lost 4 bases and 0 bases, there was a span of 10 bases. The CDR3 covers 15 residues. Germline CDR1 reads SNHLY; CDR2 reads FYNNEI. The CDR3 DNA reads TGTGCCAGCAGTGTTATGGATAGCTCCTACAATGAGCAGTTCTTC. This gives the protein CASSVMDSSYNEQFF.

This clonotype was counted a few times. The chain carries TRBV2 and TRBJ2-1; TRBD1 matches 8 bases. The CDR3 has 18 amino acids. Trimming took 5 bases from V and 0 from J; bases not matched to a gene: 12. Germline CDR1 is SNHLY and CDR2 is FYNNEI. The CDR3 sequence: CASSPGTGGLSSYNEQFF. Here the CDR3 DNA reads TGTGCCAGCAGTCCCGGGACAGGAGGGCTCAGCTCCTACAATGAGCAGTTCTTC. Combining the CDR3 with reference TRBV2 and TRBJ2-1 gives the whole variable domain EPEVTQTPSHQVTQMGQEVILRCVPISNHLYFYWYRQILGQKVEFLVSFYNNEISEKSEIFDDQFSVERPDGSNFTLKIRSTKLEDSAMYFCASSPGTGGLSSYNEQFFGPGTRLTVL.

The CDR3 sequence: CSVEDQLNYGYTF. The CDR3 nucleotides are TGCAGCGTTGAAGATCAACTTAACTATGGCTACACCTTC. The V call is TRBV29-1, the J call TRBJ1-2; D is unresolved. The germline CDR1 and CDR2 sequences are SQVTM and ANQGSEA. CDR3 size: 13 residues. V gave up 0 bases and J gave up 1 base, with 6 bases separating them.

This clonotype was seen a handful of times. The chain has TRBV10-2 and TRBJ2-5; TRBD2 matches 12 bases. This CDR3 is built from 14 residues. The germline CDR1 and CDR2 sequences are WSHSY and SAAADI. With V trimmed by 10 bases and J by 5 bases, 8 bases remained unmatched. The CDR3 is CATSLAGGLETQYF. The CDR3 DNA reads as TGCGCCACCTCCCTAGCGGGAGGGCTTGAGACCCAGTACTTC.

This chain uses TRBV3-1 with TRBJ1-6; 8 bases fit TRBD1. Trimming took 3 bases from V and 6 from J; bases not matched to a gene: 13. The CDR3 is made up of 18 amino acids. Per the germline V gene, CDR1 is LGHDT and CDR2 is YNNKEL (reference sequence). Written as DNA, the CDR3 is TGTGCCAGCAGCCACGTAGCGACCGGGACAGGAGTTAATTCACCCCTCCACTTT. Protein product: CASSHVATGTGVNSPLHF.

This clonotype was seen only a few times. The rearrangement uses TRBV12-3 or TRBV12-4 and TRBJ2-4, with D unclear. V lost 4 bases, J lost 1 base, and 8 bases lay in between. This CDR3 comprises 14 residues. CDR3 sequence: CASSWLGAKNIQYF. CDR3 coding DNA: TGTGCCAGCAGTTGGTTAGGGGCCAAAAACATTCAGTACTTC.

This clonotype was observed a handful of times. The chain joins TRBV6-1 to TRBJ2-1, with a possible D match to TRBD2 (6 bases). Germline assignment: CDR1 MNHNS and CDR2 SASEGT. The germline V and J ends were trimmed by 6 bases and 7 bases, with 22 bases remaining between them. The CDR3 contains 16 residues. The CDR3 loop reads CASRPTWRRGGNEQFF. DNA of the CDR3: TGTGCCAGCAGACCCACTTGGCGCCGTGGAGGGAATGAGCAGTTCTTC.

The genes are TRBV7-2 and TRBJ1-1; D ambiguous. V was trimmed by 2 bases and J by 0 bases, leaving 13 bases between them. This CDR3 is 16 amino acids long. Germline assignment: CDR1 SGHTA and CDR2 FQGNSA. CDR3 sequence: CASSLFAREMNTEAFF. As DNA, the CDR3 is TGTGCCAGCAGCTTATTCGCTCGGGAAATGAACACTGAAGCTTTCTTT.

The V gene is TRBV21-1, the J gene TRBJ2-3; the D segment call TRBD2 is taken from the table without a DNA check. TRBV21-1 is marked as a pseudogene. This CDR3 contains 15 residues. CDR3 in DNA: TGTGCCAGCAGCAAAGTGGGCGGGGAGGAAGATACGCAGTATTTT. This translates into CASSKVGGEEDTQYF.